These T cell receptor beta chains were read from a single sample in a study of blood T cell repertoires in COVID-19. This table comes from immunoSEQ multiplex PCR, and its TCRdb copy is limited to in-frame clones, with some not included. Of about 96,000 clones listed, approximately 88% are singletons. Sequenced material: peripheral blood. These receptors were taken from an older woman with acute or convalescent COVID-19. Both conserved end residues are part of each CDR3. A D gene is named only where the DNA matches it firmly. Rows give clone size only sometimes, using once, few, many, or a class for an expanded clone.

len: 14
v_gene: TRBV29-1
j_gene: TRBJ2-2
abundance: .
d_gene: .
CDR3nt: TGCAGCGTTCTCTGGCAGGAGGTCACCGGGGAGCTGTTTTTT
CDR3aa: CSVLWQEVTGELFF

len: 16
v_gene: TRBV9
j_gene: TRBJ2-1
abundance: .
d_gene: TRBD2
CDR3nt: TGTGCCAGCAGCGTAGGGATACTAGCGGGGGCGGATGAGCAGTTCTTC
CDR3aa: CASSVGILAGADEQFF

len: 14
v_gene: TRBV6-6
j_gene: TRBJ2-3
abundance: few
d_gene: .
CDR3nt: TGTGCCAGCAGCTCCGGACGGCGGGGTGTTACGCAGTATTTT
CDR3aa: CASSSGRRGVTQYF

len: 14
v_gene: TRBV30
j_gene: TRBJ2-3
abundance: .
d_gene: TRBD1
CDR3nt: TGTGCCTGGGAGGGGGCCCATAGCACAGATACGCAGTATTTT
CDR3aa: CAWEGAHSTDTQYF

len: 10
v_gene: TRBV20-1
j_gene: TRBJ1-1
abundance: .
d_gene: .
CDR3nt: TGCAGTGCCTACTCTACTGAAGCTTTCTTT
CDR3aa: CSAYSTEAFF

len: 14
v_gene: TRBV27
j_gene: TRBJ1-4
abundance: .
d_gene: .
CDR3nt: TGTGCCAGCAGTTGGGCGCCAGGGCGTGAAAAACTGTTTTTT
CDR3aa: CASSWAPGREKLFF

len: 14
v_gene: TRBV18
j_gene: TRBJ1-5
abundance: .
d_gene: TRBD1
CDR3nt: TGTGCCAGCTCTGCTGGGACAGAAAATCAGCCCCAGCATTTT
CDR3aa: CASSAGTENQPQHF

len: 14
v_gene: TRBV27
j_gene: TRBJ2-7
abundance: .
d_gene: .
CDR3nt: TGTGCCAGCAGCCCCCTGACCGCCCTGAGGGAGCAGTACTTC
CDR3aa: CASSPLTALREQYF

len: 12
v_gene: TRBV2
j_gene: TRBJ2-3
abundance: .
d_gene: TRBD1
CDR3nt: TGTGCCAGCAGCCCAAGGGGACAGGGGGGACGTTTT
CDR3aa: CASSPRGQGGRF

len: 14
v_gene: TRBV2
j_gene: TRBJ2-1
abundance: .
d_gene: TRBD2
CDR3nt: TGTGCCAGCAGGGTCGAGCGGGGGGGGAATGAGCAGTTCTTC
CDR3aa: CASRVERGGNEQFF

len: 13
v_gene: TRBV7-9
j_gene: TRBJ2-5
abundance: .
d_gene: TRBD2
CDR3nt: TGTGCCAGCAGCGCACTAGCGGCGGAGACCCAGTACTTC
CDR3aa: CASSALAAETQYF

len: 13
v_gene: TRBV7-9
j_gene: TRBJ1-1
abundance: .
d_gene: TRBD1
CDR3nt: TGTGCCAGCAGTTACAGGGGGCCCACTGAAGCTTTCTTT
CDR3aa: CASSYRGPTEAFF

len: 14
v_gene: TRBV10-1
j_gene: TRBJ2-5
abundance: .
d_gene: .
CDR3nt: TGCGCCAGCAGACGGGACTGGGGTCAAGAGACCCAGTACTTC
CDR3aa: CASRRDWGQETQYF

len: 15
v_gene: TRBV30
j_gene: TRBJ1-2
abundance: .
d_gene: .
CDR3nt: TGTGCCTCGGGGGGGCGAATTGGTCCTAACTATGGCTACACCTTC
CDR3aa: CASGGRIGPNYGYTF

len: 15
v_gene: TRBV24-1
j_gene: TRBJ2-2
abundance: .
d_gene: TRBD1
CDR3nt: TGTGCCACCAGTGGCCCCCGGGACAGAACCGGGGAGCTGTTTTTT
CDR3aa: CATSGPRDRTGELFF

len: 13
v_gene: TRBV7-3
j_gene: TRBJ1-1
abundance: few
d_gene: .
CDR3nt: TGTGCCAGTGCTAGATTTAGGAACACTGAAGCTTTCTTT
CDR3aa: CASARFRNTEAFF

len: 11
v_gene: TRBV2
j_gene: TRBJ2-1
abundance: few
d_gene: .
CDR3nt: TGTGCCATCGGGGGAACAGGCCGGTTGTTCTTC
CDR3aa: CAIGGTGRLFF

len: 13
v_gene: TRBV5-6
j_gene: TRBJ1-1
abundance: .
d_gene: .
CDR3nt: TGTGCCAGCAGCTTCTTAGAGTACACTGAAGCTTTCTTT
CDR3aa: CASSFLEYTEAFF

len: 12
v_gene: TRBV2
j_gene: TRBJ1-2
abundance: .
d_gene: TRBD1
CDR3nt: TGTGCCAGCGGACAGGCAGGCTATGGCTACACCTTC
CDR3aa: CASGQAGYGYTF

len: 15
v_gene: TRBV5-4
j_gene: TRBJ1-6
abundance: .
d_gene: .
CDR3nt: TGTGCCAGCAGCCCCACACAGGGTCACAATTCACCCCTCCACTTT
CDR3aa: CASSPTQGHNSPLHF

len: 14
v_gene: TRBV4-3
j_gene: TRBJ1-2
abundance: .
d_gene: TRBD1
CDR3nt: TGCGCCAGCGCCCATGGCAGGGGGAACTATGGCTACACCTTC
CDR3aa: CASAHGRGNYGYTF

len: 15
v_gene: TRBV5-4
j_gene: TRBJ2-1
abundance: .
d_gene: TRBD2
CDR3nt: TGTGCCAGCAGCTTGGCGCCTAGCGGGTACAATGAGCAGTTCTTC
CDR3aa: CASSLAPSGYNEQFF

len: 18
v_gene: TRBV4-1
j_gene: TRBJ1-3
abundance: .
d_gene: TRBD1
CDR3nt: TGCGCCAGCAGCCAAGATCCGGACAGGGGAATGAGGGGAAACACCATATATTTT
CDR3aa: CASSQDPDRGMRGNTIYF

len: 14
v_gene: TRBV7-2
j_gene: TRBJ2-3
abundance: .
d_gene: TRBD2
CDR3nt: TGTGCCAGCAGCTCAAAGCGGGGGGGCGATACGCAGTATTTT
CDR3aa: CASSSKRGGDTQYF

len: 13
v_gene: TRBV2
j_gene: TRBJ2-2
abundance: many
d_gene: .
CDR3nt: TGTGCCAGCAGCGGGATGGGTTCCGGGGAGCTGTTTTTT
CDR3aa: CASSGMGSGELFF

len: 15
v_gene: TRBV10-3
j_gene: TRBJ1-3
abundance: .
d_gene: .
CDR3nt: TGTGCCATCAGTCCTTCAGTGAACTCTGGAAACACCATATATTTT
CDR3aa: CAISPSVNSGNTIYF

len: 17
v_gene: TRBV28
j_gene: TRBJ2-1
abundance: once
d_gene: TRBD1
CDR3nt: TGTGCCAGCAGTTTATGGATTCGGGACAGGGGAAAATTGGAGCAGTTCTTC
CDR3aa: CASSLWIRDRGKLEQFF

len: 14
v_gene: TRBV2
j_gene: TRBJ1-2
abundance: many
d_gene: TRBD1
CDR3nt: TGTGCCAGCAAACAGGGGGCGAATCTCTATGGCTACACCTTC
CDR3aa: CASKQGANLYGYTF

len: 15
v_gene: TRBV7-6
j_gene: TRBJ2-3
abundance: .
d_gene: .
CDR3nt: TGTGCCAGCAGCTTAGGAGGGGGAGAAACAGATACGCAGTATTTT
CDR3aa: CASSLGGGETDTQYF

len: 15
v_gene: TRBV28
j_gene: TRBJ2-1
abundance: .
d_gene: .
CDR3nt: TGTGCCAGCAGTTTAGGGGGCCTCTCCTACAATGAGCAGTTCTTC
CDR3aa: CASSLGGLSYNEQFF

len: 14
v_gene: TRBV5-4
j_gene: TRBJ1-5
abundance: .
d_gene: TRBD1
CDR3nt: TGTGCCAGCAGCACGGACAGGGAGAATCAGCCCCAGCATTTT
CDR3aa: CASSTDRENQPQHF

len: 14
v_gene: TRBV3-1/TRBV3-2
j_gene: TRBJ1-1
abundance: .
d_gene: .
CDR3nt: TGTGCCAGCAGCCAAGTCTCGGGGAACACTGAAGCTTTCTTT
CDR3aa: CASSQVSGNTEAFF

len: 15
v_gene: TRBV9
j_gene: TRBJ1-2
abundance: .
d_gene: .
CDR3nt: TGTGCCAGCAGCCCGTCTGGAGAGATGAACTATGGCTACACCTTC
CDR3aa: CASSPSGEMNYGYTF

len: 15
v_gene: TRBV5-1
j_gene: TRBJ2-1
abundance: .
d_gene: TRBD1
CDR3nt: TGCGCCAGCAGGGAGGGACAGGGGGCGGGCAATGAGCAGTTCTTC
CDR3aa: CASREGQGAGNEQFF

len: 14
v_gene: TRBV27
j_gene: TRBJ1-5
abundance: .
d_gene: .
CDR3nt: TGTGCCAGCAGTCCCTACAGCTCTGGGCAGCCCCAGCATTTT
CDR3aa: CASSPYSSGQPQHF

len: 16
v_gene: TRBV28
j_gene: TRBJ1-3
abundance: .
d_gene: .
CDR3nt: TGTGCCAGCAACACGAGGGGGAATATCTCTGGAAACACCATATATTTT
CDR3aa: CASNTRGNISGNTIYF

len: 17
v_gene: TRBV5-8
j_gene: TRBJ2-5
abundance: .
d_gene: TRBD2
CDR3nt: TGTGCCAGCAGCTTGTCCCCCCCTAGCGGGGGGACCGAGACCCAGTACTTC
CDR3aa: CASSLSPPSGGTETQYF

len: 13
v_gene: TRBV3-1/TRBV3-2
j_gene: TRBJ2-7
abundance: .
d_gene: .
CDR3nt: TGTGCCAGCAGCCCCGGAGGTTTCTACGAGCAGTACTTC
CDR3aa: CASSPGGFYEQYF